These 23 T cell receptor beta chains came from one sample sequenced in a study of shared clonotypes between healthy human individuals (dated by TCRdb to about 2020). Library creation used the immunoSEQ multiplex PCR assay. TCRdb stores this immuneACCESS table with in-frame sequences only. Part of the clones is absent; in the studies checked, under half of the shortfall reflects unresolved V genes, and no reason is known for the rest. The sample table contains about 2.3 million clones; only one count was recorded for just over 90% of them. About 0.39% of the sample belongs to the ten largest clones. The material sequenced was naive CD4+ T cells from PBMCs. The cell subset or site label, read with the paper, signifies: CD45RA+ positively selected. The receptors derive from a man between 18 and 29 years old in good health. Some clones in this sample may be carry-over from other donors' samples.

The chain employs TRBV5-1 and TRBJ1-2; the match to TRBD1 covers 11 bases. The CDR3 runs to 15 residues. V shed 5 bases, J shed 1 base, and the junction held 4 bases outside the gene matches. Germline V gene data show CDR1 as SGHRS and CDR2 as YFSETQ. The CDR3 sequence: CASRLGQGDNYGYTF. CDR3 in DNA: TGCGCCAGCAGGCTGGGACAGGGGGATAACTATGGCTACACCTTC.

The chain recombines TRBV6-4 with TRBJ1-5; D is unclear. CDR3 size: 13 residues. Germline V gene lookup returns CDR1 MRHNA and CDR2 SNTAGT. Trimming took 4 bases from V and 6 from J, leaving 10 bases between them. CDR3: CASSVRRGQPQHF. In nucleotides, the CDR3 is TGTGCCAGCAGTGTTCGCAGAGGTCAGCCCCAGCATTTT.

Points on this clone: This specimen includes other DNA sequences encoding the same CDR3. This chain joins TRBV10-1 and TRBJ1-1, with no clear D. Germline V gene sequence: CDR1 WNHNN, CDR2 SYGVQD (reference sequence). This CDR3 spans 13 amino acids. V dropped 4 bases and J dropped 1 base, with 7 bases sitting between them. The CDR3 sequence is CASSAGRNTEAFF. Here the CDR3 DNA reads TGCGCCAGCAGTGCCGGGCGGAACACTGAAGCTTTCTTT.

A few counts support this clone. This same CDR3 is encoded by further DNA sequences in the sample. The rearrangement joins TRBV18 to TRBJ2-7; 9 bases align to TRBD1. V trimming: 3 bases; J trimming: 2 bases; junction bases outside the gene matches: 2. The CDR3 runs to 14 residues. Germline values: CDR1 KGHSH, CDR2 LQKENI. Here the CDR3 DNA reads TGTGCCAGCTCACCTGGGACAGGGACCTACGAGCAGTACTTC. It codes for CASSPGTGTYEQYF.

V is TRBV7-3 and J is TRBJ2-1; D perhaps matches TRBD2 (6 bases). The V end lost 2 bases, the J end lost 10 bases, and 12 bases lay between the germline ends. The CDR3 spans 13 residues. The germline CDR1 and CDR2 sequences are SGHTA and FQGTGA. Written as DNA, the CDR3 is TGTGCCAGCAGCTTACAGCGTGGAGGGGAGCAGTTCTTC. Translating gives CASSLQRGGEQFF.

Note on this clone: Other nucleotide sequences in the sample specify the same CDR3. V and J are TRBV5-1 and TRBJ2-3, with TRBD2 matching 11 bases. Germline CDR1 reads SGHRS; CDR2 reads YFSETQ. This CDR3 is built from 16 residues. Losses at the gene ends were 4 bases for V and 4 bases for J; bases not matched to a gene: 8. This chain's CDR3 is CASSPPLAGDPDTQYF. The CDR3 DNA follows: TGCGCCAGCAGCCCCCCACTAGCGGGAGACCCAGATACGCAGTATTTT.

Worth noting for this clone: The junction and the germline gene differ at one end; a read error may be behind it. This chain connects TRBV2 to TRBJ1-1; D uncertain. CDR3 length: 13 amino acids. Germline CDR1 SNHLY, CDR2 FYNNEI. CDR3 loop: CASSEGHTTEAFF. CDR3 in DNA: TGTGCCAGCAGCGAAGGCCACACCACTGAAGCTTTCTTT.

This rearrangement joins TRBV7-9 to TRBJ1-5, with TRBD1 as a possible D gene (5 bases). Trimming shortened V by 4 bases and J by 1 base, and 14 bases separated the two germline ends. The CDR3 totals 16 residues. CDR1 and CDR2 from the germline V gene are SEHNR and FQNEAQ (reference sequence). The CDR3 coding sequence is TGTGCCAGCAGCTCAGACGTGGGGGGGAGCAATCAGCCCCAGCATTTT. Its translation is CASSSDVGGSNQPQHF.

The J gene is TRBJ2-4, the V gene TRBV5-4; TRBD1 is a possible D gene (7 bases). The germline V and J ends were trimmed by 3 bases and 0 bases, with 16 bases remaining between them. Per the germline V gene, CDR1 is SGHNT and CDR2 is YYREEE (reference sequence). This CDR3 comprises 17 residues. CDR3 sequence reads: CASSWGGQVGAKNIQYF. CDR3 DNA: TGTGCCAGCAGCTGGGGAGGACAGGTCGGAGCCAAAAACATTCAGTACTTC.

V usage is TRBV27 and J usage is TRBJ1-2, with a possible D match to TRBD1 (6 bases). There are 15 residues in the CDR3. V was shortened by 4 bases and J by 4 bases, with 16 bases between the two germline ends. Germline V gene data show CDR1 as MNHEY and CDR2 as SMNVEV (reference sequence). The CDR3 DNA sequence: TGTGCCAGCAGTTCCCCCCTGACAGGTACCTATGGCTACACCTTC. As protein: CASSSPLTGTYGYTF.

The chain is built from TRBV28 and TRBJ2-3, with D unclear. Per germline, CDR1 MDHEN and CDR2 SYDVKM. The CDR3 spans 12 residues. V lost 7 bases, J lost 6 bases, and 11 bases lay in between. CDR3 loop: CASTRMGDTQYF. The CDR3 DNA sequence: TGTGCCAGCACCCGGATGGGGGATACGCAGTATTTT.

The CDR3 reads CASSPAGQGNYEQYF. The CDR3 DNA sequence: TGTGCCAGCTCACCTGCGGGACAGGGGAACTACGAGCAGTACTTC. This chain joins TRBV18 and TRBJ2-7, with 10 bases that match TRBD1. This CDR3 comprises 15 residues. V was clipped by 3 bases and J by 3 bases; unmatched bases: 5. Per the germline V gene, CDR1 is KGHSH and CDR2 is LQKENI.

V is TRBV30 and J is TRBJ1-3; possible D gene TRBD1, 5 bases. Germline loops: CDR1 GTSNPN, CDR2 SVGIG (reference sequence). The CDR3 covers 15 residues. Trimming removed 2 bases at V and 2 bases at J, with 13 bases between. The CDR3 loop is CAWSRLGRAGNTIYF. CDR3 in DNA: TGTGCCTGGAGTAGGTTAGGCAGGGCTGGAAACACCATATATTTT.

The chain combines TRBV7-9 with TRBJ1-1; unclear D gene. Germline values: CDR1 SEHNR, CDR2 FQNEAQ (reference sequence). The CDR3 is 16 amino acids. Trimming took off 1 base at V and 1 base at J, with 13 bases between the two ends. The CDR3 protein is CASSLGSPAWNTEAFF. The CDR3 DNA reads TGTGCCAGCAGCTTAGGATCGCCCGCATGGAACACTGAAGCTTTCTTT.

In this sample, this clone turned up once. This chain joins TRBV9 and TRBJ2-3, with D tentatively TRBD2 (6 bases). V lost 4 bases to trimming and J lost 2 bases, with 17 bases between them. This CDR3 is 16 amino acids long. Germline V gene sequence: CDR1 SGDLS, CDR2 YYNGEE. This CDR3 is CASSPASVAPTDTQYF. The DNA for the CDR3 is TGTGCCAGCAGCCCCGCTAGCGTGGCACCCACAGATACGCAGTATTTT.

The chain employs TRBV28 and TRBJ1-5; 10 bases fit TRBD1. V lost 8 bases and J lost 3; bases outside the gene matches: 7. The germline gives CDR1 MDHEN, CDR2 SYDVKM. This CDR3 is built from 15 residues. In DNA, the CDR3 is TGTGCCAGCCGGATCGGGACAGGGGTCAATCAGCCCCAGCATTTT. Amino acid sequence: CASRIGTGVNQPQHF. The variable domain in full, with the rest retrieved from reference TRBV28 and TRBJ1-5, is DVKVTQSSRYLVKRTGEKVFLECVQDMDHENMFWYRQDPGLGLRLIYFSYDVKMKEKGDIPEGYSVSREKKERFSLILESASTNQTSMYLCASRIGTGVNQPQHFGDGTRLSIL.

The genes are TRBV7-8 and TRBJ2-1; the D is unclear. V was clipped by 5 bases and J by 5 bases, with 10 bases between them. Germline loops: CDR1 SGHVS, CDR2 FQNEAQ. The CDR3 has 13 residues. CDR3 sequence: CASSHPRNNEQFF. For the CDR3, the DNA is TGTGCCAGCAGCCACCCGCGGAACAATGAGCAGTTCTTC. The whole variable domain, filled in from reference TRBV7-8 and TRBJ2-1, reads GAGVSQSPRYKVAKRGQDVALRCDPISGHVSLFWYQQALGQGPEFLTYFQNEAQLDKSGLPSDRFFAERPEGSVSTLKIQRTQQEDSAVYLCASSHPRNNEQFFGPGTRLTVL.

The gene calls are TRBV5-1 and TRBJ2-5, with TRBD1 as a possible D gene (6 bases). The CDR3 has 15 amino acids. V dropped 3 bases and J dropped 4 bases, with 16 bases sitting between them. CDR1 is SGHRS and CDR2 is YFSETQ in the germline V gene. The CDR3 region is CASSSLQGLGETQYF. The DNA for the CDR3 is TGCGCCAGCAGCTCATTACAGGGATTGGGAGAGACCCAGTACTTC.

V gene TRBV7-9 combines with J gene TRBJ2-2, with a weak D call TRBD1 (5 bases). V was clipped by 8 bases and J by 0 bases, with 10 bases between them. This CDR3 has 14 residues. Looked up from germline, CDR1 is SEHNR and CDR2 is FQNEAQ (reference sequence). The CDR3 DNA reads TGTGCCAGCGGGGCCGACTCGAACACCGGGGAGCTGTTTTTT. Its translation is CASGADSNTGELFF.

The DNA for the CDR3 is TGTGCCAGCAGCTTCTCAGGCCCGAACACTGAAGCTTTCTTT. This gives the protein CASSFSGPNTEAFF. The chain uses TRBV11-2 and TRBJ1-1; D not resolved. The V end lost 3 bases, the J end lost 1 base, and 9 bases lay between the germline ends. The CDR3 is made up of 14 amino acids. Germline V gene lookup returns CDR1 SGHAT and CDR2 FQNNGV.

This clone occurred a few times. The chain employs TRBV2 and TRBJ1-2; the D is unclear. Germline-derived CDR1 and CDR2 are SNHLY and FYNNEI. Trimming pared 3 bases from V and 3 bases from J, leaving 8 bases between. The CDR3 length is 13 residues. CDR3 nucleotides: TGTGCCAGCAGTGATCAGGCAGACTATGGCTACACCTTC. Its protein product is CASSDQADYGYTF.

The J gene is TRBJ2-1, the V gene TRBV10-3; 11 bases fit TRBD2. There are 14 residues in the CDR3. The germline V gene encodes CDR1 ENHRY and CDR2 SYGVKD. The ends lost 6 bases at V and 9 bases at J; junction bases unmatched: 7. This CDR3 reads CAISASGRSVEQFF. The CDR3 bases are TGTGCCATCAGCGCTAGCGGGAGGAGCGTTGAGCAGTTCTTC.

The chain has TRBV20-1 and TRBJ2-1; the D is unclear. The CDR3 extends over 11 amino acids. The germline CDR1 and CDR2 sequences are DFQATT and SNEGSKA (reference sequence). V was pared by 3 bases and J by 8 bases, with 8 bases between. CDR3 amino acids: CSASDRHEQFF. The CDR3 DNA follows: TGCAGTGCTAGTGACCGCCATGAGCAGTTCTTC.